Here is one T cell receptor (beta chain) with its context. Its antigen remains unidentified. The CDR3 is 16 amino acids. The germline gives CDR1 SGHRS, CDR2 YFSETQ. Both 60 Vbeta primers and 13 Jbeta primers went into the PCR. Sequencing was performed with immunoSEQ multiplex PCR; in TCRdb, only in-frame clones are kept and a portion is missing. Among approximately 100,000 clones listed, about 74% were seen once. These data come from a study of cytomegalovirus exposure and HLA in healthy donors. Study-wide background: Among the approximately 420 donors who were genotyped, about 80% fell in the genetic ancestry cluster that is associated with self-reported Caucasian donors. Study-level findings and limits: The authors later found most CMV-associated TCR beta chains appeared HLA-restricted. Excluded were some V segments that proved indistinguishable, including TRBV6-2 and TRBV6-3.

Sequenced: PBMCs. The receptor's source is a man between 60 and 70 years old in good health and CMV-seropositive. The J gene is TRBJ2-5, the V gene TRBV5-1, with 8 positions matching TRBD1. The J call may be mistaken, given a closer DNA end match to TRBJ2-7. The CDR3 nucleotides read TGCGCCAGCAGCGAGACAGGGGCCACTAGCTCCTACGAGCAGTACTTC. It codes for CASSETGATSSYEQYF.